This T cell receptor beta chain was observed in a study of shared clonotypes between healthy human individuals. Study-wide context: Donors consisted of two women and three men between 18 and 49.

CDR3 length: 13 residues. Trimming pared 7 bases from V and 9 bases from J, leaving 16 bases between. Germline CDR1 and CDR2: MNHNS and SASEGT. Produced via immunoSEQ multiplex PCR; TCRdb's table is partial and in-frame only. Here the sample spans over 400,000 clones, approximately 80% being singletons. In unsorted samples, genomic DNA was obtained using 100 million or so PBMCs. Sequencing was carried out using PBMCs. This clonotype was sampled from a woman aged 35 to 49 in good health. Some clones in this sample may be carry-over from other donors' samples. The V and J genes are TRBV6-1 and TRBJ2-1; D gene ambiguous. This chain's CDR3 is CASKKGPVGEQFF. The DNA for the CDR3 is TGTGCCAGCAAGAAGGGTCCCGTTGGTGAGCAGTTCTTC.